What follows describes a single T cell receptor (beta chain). The sample comes from a study of cytotoxic CD8 clonotypes in ibrutinib-treated CLL. The overall study: Averaging across samples gave roughly 260,000 productive templates and approximately 92,000 productive rearrangements.

The germline gives CDR1 SGHTA, CDR2 FQGTGA. This CDR3 contains 15 residues. V lost 5 bases and J 0 bases, leaving 10 bases between the germline ends. Measured with immunoSEQ multiplex PCR; TCRdb has only the in-frame clones, and not every one. Found here are 75,000 to 80,000 clones, around four fifths of them singletons; the top ten hold about 39%. This receptor was taken from a human donor with chronic lymphocytic leukemia. The material sequenced was PBMCs, taken after 24 months of ibrutinib treatment. The chain couples TRBV7-3 to TRBJ2-2; D is ambiguous. Here the CDR3 DNA reads TGTGCCAGCAGCCTCTCTACAGCGAACACCGGGGAGCTGTTTTTT. It codes for CASSLSTANTGELFF.